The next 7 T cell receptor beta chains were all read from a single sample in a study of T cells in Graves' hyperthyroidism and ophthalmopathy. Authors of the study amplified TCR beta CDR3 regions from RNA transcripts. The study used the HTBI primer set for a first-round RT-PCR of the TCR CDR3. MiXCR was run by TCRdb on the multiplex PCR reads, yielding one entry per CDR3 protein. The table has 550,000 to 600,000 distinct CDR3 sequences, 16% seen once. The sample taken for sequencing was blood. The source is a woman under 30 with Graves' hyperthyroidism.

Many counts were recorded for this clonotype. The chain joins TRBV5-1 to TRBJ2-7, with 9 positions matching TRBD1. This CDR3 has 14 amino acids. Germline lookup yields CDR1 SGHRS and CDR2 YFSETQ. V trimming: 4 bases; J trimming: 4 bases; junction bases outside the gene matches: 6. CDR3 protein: CASSGGTGLYEQYF. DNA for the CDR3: TGCGCCAGCAGCGGCGGGACAGGGTTATACGAGCAGTACTTC.

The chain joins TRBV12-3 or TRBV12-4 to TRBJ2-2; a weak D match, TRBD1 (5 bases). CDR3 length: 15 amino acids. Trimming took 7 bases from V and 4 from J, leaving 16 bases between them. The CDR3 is CASNKGLGGTGELFF. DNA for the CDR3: TGTGCCAGCAATAAGGGGCTGGGCGGCACCGGGGAGCTGTTTTTT.

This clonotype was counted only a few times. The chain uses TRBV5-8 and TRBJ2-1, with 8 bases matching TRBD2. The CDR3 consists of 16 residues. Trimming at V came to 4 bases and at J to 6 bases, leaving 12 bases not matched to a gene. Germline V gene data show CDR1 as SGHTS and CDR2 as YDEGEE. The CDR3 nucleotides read TGTGCCAGCAGCCAAGAGCCGGGACTAGGCACCAATGAGCAGTTCTTC. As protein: CASSQEPGLGTNEQFF.

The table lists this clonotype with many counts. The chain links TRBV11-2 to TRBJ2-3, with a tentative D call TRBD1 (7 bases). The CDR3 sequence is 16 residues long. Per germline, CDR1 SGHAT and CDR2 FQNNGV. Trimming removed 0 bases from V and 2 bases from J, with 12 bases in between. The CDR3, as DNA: TGTGCCAGCAGCTTAGATCAGGGGGGCGTCACAGATACGCAGTATTTT. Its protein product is CASSLDQGGVTDTQYF.

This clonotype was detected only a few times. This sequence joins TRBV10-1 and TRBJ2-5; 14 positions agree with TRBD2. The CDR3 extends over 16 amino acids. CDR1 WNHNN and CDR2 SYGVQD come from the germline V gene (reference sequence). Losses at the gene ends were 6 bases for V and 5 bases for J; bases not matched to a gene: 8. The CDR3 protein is CASSGTSGGLGETQYF. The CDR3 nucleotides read TGCGCCAGCAGCGGGACTAGCGGGGGCCTGGGGGAGACCCAGTACTTC.

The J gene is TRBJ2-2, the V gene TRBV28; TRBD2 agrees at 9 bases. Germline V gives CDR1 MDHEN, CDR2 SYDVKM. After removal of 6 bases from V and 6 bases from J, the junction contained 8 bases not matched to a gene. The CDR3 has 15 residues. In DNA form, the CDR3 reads TGTGCCAGCAGGGGCGGGAGGGAAATGTCCGGGGAGCTGTTTTTT. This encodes CASRGGREMSGELFF.

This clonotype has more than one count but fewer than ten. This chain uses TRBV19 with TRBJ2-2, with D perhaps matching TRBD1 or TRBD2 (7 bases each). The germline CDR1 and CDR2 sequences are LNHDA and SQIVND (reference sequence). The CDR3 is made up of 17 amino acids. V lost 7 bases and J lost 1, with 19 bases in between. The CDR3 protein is CASTPRGGGRNTGELFF. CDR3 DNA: TGTGCCAGTACCCCGAGGGGAGGGGGCCGGAACACCGGGGAGCTGTTTTTT.